This is a list of T cell receptor beta chains from one sample in a study of Graves' ophthalmopathy and Graves' hyperthyroidism. A single record per CDR3 protein comes from TCRdb applying MiXCR to the multiplex PCR reads. Of 660,000 or so distinct CDR3 sequences in the sample, over 40% were seen once. Sequenced input: peripheral blood. The receptors here all came from an adult man with Graves' ophthalmopathy. Each CDR3 is given with its conserved first and last residue. Each record gives: clone size, V gene, CDR3 protein. Some rows mark clone size as missing; the rest say once, few, many or name a class of expanded clone.

>once|TRBV2
CAWSVFVGNYEQYF
>.|TRBV5-1
CASSLDGQRVTEAFF
>many|TRBV29-1
CSVEDSISGNTIYF
>many|TRBV7-9
CASSLAWENTGELFF
>many|TRBV15
CATGTGGHEQYF
>once|TRBV10-3
CAISERAKGETQYF
>.|TRBV7-2
CASSLTGQGAREQYF
>.|TRBV7-2
CASSLAPGYNEQYF
>.|TRBV7-2
CASSLDPHEQFF
>many|TRBV2
CASSEGDQPQHF
>many|TRBV20-1
CSASLQGNSPLHF
>.|TRBV7-9
CASSSPTRSYEQYF
>.|TRBV6-5
CASSGQGRKGNTEAFF
>.|TRBV12-3/TRBV12-4
CASSLFPGGATNEKLLF
>once|TRBV7-2
CASSLGGIGLDGYTF
>.|TRBV29-1
CSVDGLAGGAETQYF
>.|TRBV3-1
CTSSQEGGTSGANVLTF
>.|TRBV24-1
CASSRSPHQETQYF
>many|TRBV6-5
CASGRQGSNQPQHF
>few|TRBV5-1
CASSLHRDRGARSPLHF
>.|TRBV4-3
CASSQDPSGRAPGELFF
>.|TRBV12-3/TRBV12-4
CASSLGAVDEQYF
>many|TRBV19
CASSDRDNQPQHF
>few|TRBV30
CAWSVGTYEQYF
>.|TRBV11-1
CASSHTGQANYGYTF
>.|TRBV20-1
CSATTGTTPIQETQYF
>few|TRBV19
CAWSTGNTDEKLFF
>many|TRBV5-1
CASSLERGGEAFF
>many|TRBV20-1
CSAASTASWDGYTF
>many|TRBV5-1
CASSLMGRGAANEKLFF
>.|TRBV5-4
CASSSRKTSGGALEETQYF
>.|TRBV20-1
CSARDHTTGGGTEAFF
>many|TRBV15
CATSRVQGEQYF
>.|TRBV10-3
CASSYRGDRATNEKLFF
>many|TRBV7-9
CASSLWNSYEQYF
>few|TRBV10-3
CASTQRTGELFF
>once|TRBV2
CASFWGRDQPHHF
>.|TRBV18
CASSPKRENTEAFF
>many|TRBV7-2
CASSLTWASNEKLFF
>many|TRBV20-1
CSAPQGADQPQHF
>many|TRBV29-1
CSVSDRATNEKLFF